A selection of T cell receptor beta chains follows, all from one sample in a study of cytomegalovirus exposure and HLA in healthy donors. Generated by immunoSEQ multiplex PCR, the TCRdb table keeps only in-frame clones and is missing some. The sample totals 70,000 to 75,000 clones; its top ten clones hold approximately 3.8%. The sample comprised PBMCs. These receptors were collected from a female donor in good health and CMV-seropositive. Both conserved end residues are part of each CDR3. The D gene is left open where the match is weak.

d_call	v_call	j_call	cdr3_aa	cdr3_nt
-	TRBV18	TRBJ2-4	CASSPSPPTGWDIQYF	TGTGCCAGCTCACCAAGTCCCCCTACGGGATGGGACATTCAGTACTTC
-	TRBV7-9	TRBJ2-1	CASSFGTNNEQFF	TGTGCCAGCAGCTTCGGGACAAACAATGAGCAGTTCTTC
-	TRBV29-1	TRBJ2-6	CSVDAGRLISGANVLTF	TGCAGCGTTGATGCAGGGCGTCTCATCTCTGGGGCCAACGTCCTGACTTTC
-	TRBV7-9	TRBJ1-1	CASSFGGVDTEAFF	TGTGCCAGCAGCTTCGGAGGGGTGGACACTGAAGCTTTCTTT
-	TRBV7-2	TRBJ1-3	CASSSRVGGNTIYF	TGTGCCAGCAGCTCCAGGGTGGGCGGAAACACCATATATTTT
-	TRBV27	TRBJ2-1	CASSLGGNEQFF	TGTGCCAGCAGTTTAGGAGGGAATGAGCAGTTCTTC
TRBD1	TRBV6-1	TRBJ2-1	CASSEFGQGAGEQFF	TGTGCCAGCAGTGAATTTGGGCAGGGGGCTGGTGAGCAGTTCTTC
TRBD1	TRBV11-2	TRBJ2-2	CASSSGTGITGELFF	TGTGCCAGCAGCTCCGGGACAGGGATTACCGGGGAGCTGTTTTTT
-	TRBV13	TRBJ2-1	CASSPMEGGFHNEQFF	TGTGCCAGCAGCCCCATGGAGGGCGGCTTCCACAATGAGCAGTTCTTC
TRBD2	TRBV4-2	TRBJ2-3	CASSQLSIGGDGTDTQYF	TGTGCCAGCAGCCAATTATCCATCGGGGGGGACGGGACAGATACGCAGTATTTT
-	TRBV6-6	TRBJ1-2	CASSTTGDYGYTF	TGTGCCAGCAGTACCACCGGGGACTATGGCTACACCTTC
-	TRBV27	TRBJ2-7	CASGVLGRGKPYEQYF	TGTGCCAGTGGGGTTTTAGGACGGGGGAAGCCCTACGAGCAGTACTTC
-	TRBV19	TRBJ2-2	CASSNPRNNTGELFF	TGTGCCAGTAGTAATCCCAGAAATAACACCGGGGAGCTGTTTTTT
TRBD2	TRBV7-9	TRBJ2-7	CASSYTSGGHYEQYF	TGTGCCAGCAGCTATACTAGCGGGGGACACTACGAGCAGTACTTC
TRBD1	TRBV18	TRBJ2-3	CASSPRGQGATDTQYF	TGTGCCAGCTCACCAAGGGGACAGGGGGCAACAGATACGCAGTATTTT
-	TRBV11-2	TRBJ1-1	CASSFGQGNTEAFF	TGTGCCAGCAGCTTCGGCCAGGGGAACACTGAAGCTTTCTTT
-	TRBV29-1	TRBJ1-5	CSVEGGRNQPQHF	TGCAGCGTTGAAGGGGGCCGCAATCAGCCCCAGCATTTT
-	TRBV6-6	TRBJ2-7	CASSPPGTQGYEQYF	TGTGCCAGCTCACCCCCCGGGACACAGGGCTACGAGCAGTACTTC
TRBD2	TRBV6-5	TRBJ2-6	CASRSGGSGANVLTF	TGTGCCAGCAGGTCGGGGGGCTCTGGGGCCAACGTCCTGACTTTC